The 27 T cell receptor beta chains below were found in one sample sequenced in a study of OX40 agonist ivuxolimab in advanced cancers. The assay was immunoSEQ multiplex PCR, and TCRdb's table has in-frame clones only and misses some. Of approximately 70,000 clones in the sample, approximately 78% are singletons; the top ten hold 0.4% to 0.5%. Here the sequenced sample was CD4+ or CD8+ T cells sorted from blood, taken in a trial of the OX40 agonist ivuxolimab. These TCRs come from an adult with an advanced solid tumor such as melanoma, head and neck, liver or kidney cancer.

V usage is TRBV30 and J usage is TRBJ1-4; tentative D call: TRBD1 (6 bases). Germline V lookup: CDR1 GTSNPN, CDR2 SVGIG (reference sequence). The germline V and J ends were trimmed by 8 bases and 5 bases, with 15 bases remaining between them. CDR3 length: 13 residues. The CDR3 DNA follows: TGTGCCCTGAATCAGGGGAAGAATGAAAAACTGTTTTTT. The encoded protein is CALNQGKNEKLFF.

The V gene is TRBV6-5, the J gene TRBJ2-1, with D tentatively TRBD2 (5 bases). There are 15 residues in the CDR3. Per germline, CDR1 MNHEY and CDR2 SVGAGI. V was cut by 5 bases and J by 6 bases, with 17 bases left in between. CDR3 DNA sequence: TGTGCCAGCAGTCCTACCATACTAGTTCGCAATGAGCAGTTCTTC. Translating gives CASSPTILVRNEQFF.

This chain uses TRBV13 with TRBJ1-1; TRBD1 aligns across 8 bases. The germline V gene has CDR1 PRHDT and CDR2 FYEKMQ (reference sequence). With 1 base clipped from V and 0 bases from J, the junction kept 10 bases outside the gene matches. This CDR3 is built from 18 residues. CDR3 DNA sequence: TGTGCCAGCAGCTTAGCCCCGGACAGGGTGAAAATGAACACTGAAGCTTTCTTT. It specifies CASSLAPDRVKMNTEAFF.

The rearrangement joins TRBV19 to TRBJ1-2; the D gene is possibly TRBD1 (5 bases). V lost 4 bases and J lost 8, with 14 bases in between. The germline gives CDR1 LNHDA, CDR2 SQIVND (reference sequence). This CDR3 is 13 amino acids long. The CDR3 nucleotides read TGTGCCAGTAGTAGGGACCGGGAACGAGGCTACACCTTC. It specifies CASSRDRERGYTF. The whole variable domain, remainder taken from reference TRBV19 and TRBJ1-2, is DGGITQSPKYLFRKEGQNVTLSCEQNLNHDAMYWYRQDPGQGLRLIYYSQIVNDFQKGDIAEGYSVSREKKESFPLTVTSAQKNPTAFYLCASSRDRERGYTFGSGTRLTVV.

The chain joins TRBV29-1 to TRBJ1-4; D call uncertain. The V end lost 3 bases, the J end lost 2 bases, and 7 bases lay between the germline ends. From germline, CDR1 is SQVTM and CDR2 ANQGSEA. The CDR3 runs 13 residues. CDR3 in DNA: TGCAGCGTTGATCGACCGACTAATGAAAAACTGTTTTTT. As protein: CSVDRPTNEKLFF. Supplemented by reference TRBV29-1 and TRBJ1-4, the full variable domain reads SAVISQKPSRDICQRGTSLTIQCQVDSQVTMMFWYRQQPGQSLTLIATANQGSEATYESGFVIDKFPISRPNLTFSTLTVSNMSPEDSSIYLCSVDRPTNEKLFFGSGTQLSVL.

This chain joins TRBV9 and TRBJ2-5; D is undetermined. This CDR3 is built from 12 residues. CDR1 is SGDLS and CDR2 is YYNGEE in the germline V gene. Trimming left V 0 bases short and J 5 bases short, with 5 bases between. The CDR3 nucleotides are TGTGCCAGCAGCGTAGAGGAGGAGACCCAGTACTTC. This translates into CASSVEEETQYF.

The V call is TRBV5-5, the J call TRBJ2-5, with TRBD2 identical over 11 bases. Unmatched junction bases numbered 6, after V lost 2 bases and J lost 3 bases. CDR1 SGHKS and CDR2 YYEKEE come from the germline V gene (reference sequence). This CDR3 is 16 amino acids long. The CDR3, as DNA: TGTGCCAGCAGCTTTCGACTAGCGGGGCTTAAAGAGACCCAGTACTTC. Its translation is CASSFRLAGLKETQYF.

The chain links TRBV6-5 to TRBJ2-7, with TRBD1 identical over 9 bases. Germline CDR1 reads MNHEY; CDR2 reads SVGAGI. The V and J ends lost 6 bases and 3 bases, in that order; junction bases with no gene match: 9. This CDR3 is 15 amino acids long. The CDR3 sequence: CASRLRTGDYYEQYF. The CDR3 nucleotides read TGTGCCAGCAGACTAAGGACAGGGGATTACTACGAGCAGTACTTC.

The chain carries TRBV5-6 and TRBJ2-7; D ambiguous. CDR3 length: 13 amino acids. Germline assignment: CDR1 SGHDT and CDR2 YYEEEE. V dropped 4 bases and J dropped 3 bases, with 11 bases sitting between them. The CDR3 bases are TGTGCCAGCAGCGTCCGGAGATTCTACGAGCAGTACTTC. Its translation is CASSVRRFYEQYF. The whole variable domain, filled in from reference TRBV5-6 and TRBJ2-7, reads DAGVTQSPTHLIKTRGQQVTLRCSPKSGHDTVSWYQQALGQGPQFIFQYYEEEERQRGNFPDRFSGHQFPNYSSELNVNALLLGDSALYLCASSVRRFYEQYFGPGTRLTVT.

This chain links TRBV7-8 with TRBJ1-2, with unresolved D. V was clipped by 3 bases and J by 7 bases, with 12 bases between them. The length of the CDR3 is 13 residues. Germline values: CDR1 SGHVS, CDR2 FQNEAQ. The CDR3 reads CASSFGKGSGYTF. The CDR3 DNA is TGTGCCAGCAGCTTTGGAAAGGGATCTGGCTACACCTTC.

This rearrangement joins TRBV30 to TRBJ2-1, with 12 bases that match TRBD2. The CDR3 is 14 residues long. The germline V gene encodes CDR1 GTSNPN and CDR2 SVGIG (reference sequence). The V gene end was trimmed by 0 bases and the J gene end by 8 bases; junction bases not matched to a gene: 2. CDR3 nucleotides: TGTGCCTGGAGTGTAGGACTAGCGGGATATGAGCAGTTCTTC. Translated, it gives CAWSVGLAGYEQFF.

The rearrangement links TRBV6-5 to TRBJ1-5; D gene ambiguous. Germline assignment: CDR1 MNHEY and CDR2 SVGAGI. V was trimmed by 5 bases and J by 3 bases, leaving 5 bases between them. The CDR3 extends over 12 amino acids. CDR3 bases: TGTGCCAGCAGTACCTACAATCAGCCCCAGCATTTT. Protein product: CASSTYNQPQHF.

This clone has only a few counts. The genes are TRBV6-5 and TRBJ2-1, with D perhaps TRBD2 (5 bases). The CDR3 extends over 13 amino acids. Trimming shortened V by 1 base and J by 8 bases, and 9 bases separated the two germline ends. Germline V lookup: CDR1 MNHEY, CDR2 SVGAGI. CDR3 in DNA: TGTGCCAGCAGTTACTTAGCGTGGGATGAGCAGTTCTTC. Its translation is CASSYLAWDEQFF.

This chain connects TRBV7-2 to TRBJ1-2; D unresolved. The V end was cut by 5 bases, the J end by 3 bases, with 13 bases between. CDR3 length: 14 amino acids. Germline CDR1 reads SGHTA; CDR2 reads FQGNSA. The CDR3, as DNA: TGTGCCAGCAGCCCACGACGGGGTGACTATGGCTACACCTTC. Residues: CASSPRRGDYGYTF.

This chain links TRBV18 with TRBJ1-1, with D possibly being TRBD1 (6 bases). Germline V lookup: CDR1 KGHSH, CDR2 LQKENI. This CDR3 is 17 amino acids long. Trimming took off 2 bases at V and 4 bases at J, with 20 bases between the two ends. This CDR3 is CASSPLQGSSSSTEAFF. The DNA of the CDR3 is TGTGCCAGCTCACCATTACAGGGATCTTCTTCTTCCACTGAAGCTTTCTTT.

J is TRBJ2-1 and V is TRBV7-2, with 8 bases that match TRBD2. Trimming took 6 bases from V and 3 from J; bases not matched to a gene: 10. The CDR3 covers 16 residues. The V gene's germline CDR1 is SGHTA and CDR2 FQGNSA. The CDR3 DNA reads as TGTGCCAGCAGTTATACCGGGACTAGAGTCTACAATGAGCAGTTCTTC. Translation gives CASSYTGTRVYNEQFF.

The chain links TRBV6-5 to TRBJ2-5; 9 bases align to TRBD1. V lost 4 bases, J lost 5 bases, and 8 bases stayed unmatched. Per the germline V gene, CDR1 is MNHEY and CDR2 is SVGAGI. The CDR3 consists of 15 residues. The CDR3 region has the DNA TGTGCCAGCAGTTTTCGACAGGGGACAGGGGAGACCCAGTACTTC. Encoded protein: CASSFRQGTGETQYF.

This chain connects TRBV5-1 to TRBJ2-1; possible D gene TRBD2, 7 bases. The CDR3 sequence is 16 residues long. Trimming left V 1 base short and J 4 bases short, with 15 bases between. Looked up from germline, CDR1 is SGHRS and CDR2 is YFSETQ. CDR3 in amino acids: CASSLRGGQTYNEQFF. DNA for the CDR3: TGCGCCAGCAGCTTGAGGGGGGGCCAGACTTACAATGAGCAGTTCTTC.

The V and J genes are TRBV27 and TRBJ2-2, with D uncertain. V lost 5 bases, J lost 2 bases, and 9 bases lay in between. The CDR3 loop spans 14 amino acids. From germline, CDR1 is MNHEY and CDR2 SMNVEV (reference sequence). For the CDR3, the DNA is TGTGCCAGCAGTAGGTCTCTAAACACCGGGGAGCTGTTTTTT. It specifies CASSRSLNTGELFF.

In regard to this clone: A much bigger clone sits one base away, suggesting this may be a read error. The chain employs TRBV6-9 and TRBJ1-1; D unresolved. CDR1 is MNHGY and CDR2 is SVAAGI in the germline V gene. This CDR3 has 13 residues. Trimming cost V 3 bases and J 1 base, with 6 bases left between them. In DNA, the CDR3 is TGTGCCAGCAGTTACTGGGAGAACACTGAAGCTTTCTTT. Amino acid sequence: CASSYWENTEAFF.

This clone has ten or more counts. CDR3 sequence reads: CASSSPINRGLALHF. The CDR3 bases are TGTGCCAGCAGTTCCCCAATTAACAGGGGCCTGGCCCTCCACTTT. This chain joins TRBV28 and TRBJ1-6, with TRBD1 matching 7 bases. Unmatched junction bases numbered 14, after V lost 4 bases and J lost 14 bases. The CDR3 length is 15 residues. Germline CDR1 and CDR2: MDHEN and SYDVKM.

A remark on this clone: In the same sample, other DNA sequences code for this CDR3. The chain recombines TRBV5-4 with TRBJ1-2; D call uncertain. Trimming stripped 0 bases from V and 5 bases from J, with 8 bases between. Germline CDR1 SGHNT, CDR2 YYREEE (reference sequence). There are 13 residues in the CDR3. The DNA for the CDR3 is TGTGCCAGCAGCTTGGCCGGGAATTATGGCTACACCTTC. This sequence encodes CASSLAGNYGYTF.

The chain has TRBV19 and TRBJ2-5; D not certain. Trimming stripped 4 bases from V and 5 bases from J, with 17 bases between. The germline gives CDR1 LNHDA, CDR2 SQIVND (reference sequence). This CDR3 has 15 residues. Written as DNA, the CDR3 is TGTGCCAGTAGTACAGGACGGTGGAACGCGGAGACCCAGTACTTC. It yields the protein CASSTGRWNAETQYF.

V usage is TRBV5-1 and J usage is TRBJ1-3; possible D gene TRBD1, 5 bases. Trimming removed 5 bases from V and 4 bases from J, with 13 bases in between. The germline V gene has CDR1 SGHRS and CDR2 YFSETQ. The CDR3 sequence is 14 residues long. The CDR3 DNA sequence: TGCGCCAGCAGTCTGTCGGAGGGGGGAAACACCATATATTTT. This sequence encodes CASSLSEGGNTIYF. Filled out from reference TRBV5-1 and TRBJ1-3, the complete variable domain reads KAGVTQTPRYLIKTRGQQVTLSCSPISGHRSVSWYQQTPGQGLQFLFEYFSETQRNKGNFPGRFSGRQFSNSRSEMNVSTLELGDSALYLCASSLSEGGNTIYFGEGSWLTVV.

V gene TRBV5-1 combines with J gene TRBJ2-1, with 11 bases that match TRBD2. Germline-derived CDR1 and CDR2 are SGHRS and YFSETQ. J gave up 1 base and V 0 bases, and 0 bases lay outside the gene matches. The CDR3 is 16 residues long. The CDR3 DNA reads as TGCGCCAGCAGCTTGGGACTAGCGGGGTCCTACAATGAGCAGTTCTTC. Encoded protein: CASSLGLAGSYNEQFF.

CDR3 sequence reads: CASSLAGGSWADTQYF. In DNA, the CDR3 is TGTGCCAGCAGCTTAGCGGGCGGGAGTTGGGCAGATACGCAGTATTTT. V is TRBV7-2 and J is TRBJ2-3; 7 bases are a match to TRBD2. Germline assignment: CDR1 SGHTA and CDR2 FQGNSA. This CDR3 is built from 16 residues. With 0 bases clipped from V and 4 bases from J, the junction kept 7 bases outside the gene matches.

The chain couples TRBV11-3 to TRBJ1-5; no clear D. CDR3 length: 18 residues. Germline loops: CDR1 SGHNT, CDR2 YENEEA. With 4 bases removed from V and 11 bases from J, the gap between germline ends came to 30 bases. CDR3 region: CASSYWVTGRSPGVTQHF. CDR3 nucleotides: TGTGCCAGCAGCTATTGGGTGACCGGTAGGAGCCCCGGAGTGACCCAGCATTTT. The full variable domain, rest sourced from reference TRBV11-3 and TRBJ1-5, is EAGVVQSPRYKIIEKKQPVAFWCNPISGHNTLYWYLQNLGQGPELLIRYENEEAVDDSQLPKDRFSAERLKGVDSTLKIQPAELGDSAVYLCASSYWVTGRSPGVTQHFGDGTRLSIL.